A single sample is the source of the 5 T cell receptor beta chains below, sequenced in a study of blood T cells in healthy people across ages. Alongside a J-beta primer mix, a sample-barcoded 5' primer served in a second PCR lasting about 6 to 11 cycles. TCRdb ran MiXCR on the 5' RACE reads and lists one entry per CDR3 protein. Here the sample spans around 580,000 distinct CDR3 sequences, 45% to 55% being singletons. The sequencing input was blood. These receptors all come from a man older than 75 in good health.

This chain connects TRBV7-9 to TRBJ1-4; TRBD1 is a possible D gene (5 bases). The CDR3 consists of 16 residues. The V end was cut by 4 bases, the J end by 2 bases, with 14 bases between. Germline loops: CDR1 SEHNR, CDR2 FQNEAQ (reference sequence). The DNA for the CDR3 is TGTGCCAGCAGCTGGAACGAGGGGTTGACTAATGAAAAACTGTTTTTT. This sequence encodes CASSWNEGLTNEKLFF.

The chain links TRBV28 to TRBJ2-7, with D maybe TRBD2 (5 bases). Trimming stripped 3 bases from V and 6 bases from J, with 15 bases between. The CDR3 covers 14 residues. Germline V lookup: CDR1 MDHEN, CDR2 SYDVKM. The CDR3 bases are TGTGCCAGCAGTTTGGGGAGTAGTCTCCCCGAGCAGTACTTC. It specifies CASSLGSSLPEQYF.

The CDR3 coding sequence is TGTGCCAGCAGTTTCCTCGGAGAGATAGATGGCATTCAGTACTTC. As protein: CASSFLGEIDGIQYF. V gene TRBV12-3 or TRBV12-4 combines with J gene TRBJ2-7, with D unresolved. The tail of the sequence fits TRBJ2-4 better, so the J call may be wrong. This CDR3 region has 15 residues.

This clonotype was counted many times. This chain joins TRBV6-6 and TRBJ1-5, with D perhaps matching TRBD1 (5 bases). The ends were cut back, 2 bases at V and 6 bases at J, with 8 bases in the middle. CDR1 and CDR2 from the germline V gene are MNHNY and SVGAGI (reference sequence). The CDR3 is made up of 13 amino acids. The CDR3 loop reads CASSYEGSQPQHF. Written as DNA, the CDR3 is TGTGCCAGCAGTTACGAGGGGAGTCAGCCCCAGCATTTT.

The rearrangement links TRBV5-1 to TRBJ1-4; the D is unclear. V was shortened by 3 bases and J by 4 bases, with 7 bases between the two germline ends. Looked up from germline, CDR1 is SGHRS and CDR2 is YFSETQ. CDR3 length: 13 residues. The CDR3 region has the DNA TGCGCCAGCAGCTCGGACGGTAATGAAAAACTGTTTTTT. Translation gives CASSSDGNEKLFF.